The 14 T cell receptor beta chains below come from one sample, sequenced in a study of OX40 agonist ivuxolimab in advanced cancers. The table came from immunoSEQ multiplex PCR; TCRdb's copy has only in-frame clones and leaves some out. This sample carries approximately 98,000 clones, under 85% of them seen once, and the ten largest clones take roughly 5.4%. This sample comprised CD4+ or CD8+ T cells sorted from blood, obtained in a trial of the OX40 agonist ivuxolimab. These receptors all come from an adult with an advanced solid tumor such as melanoma, head and neck, liver or kidney cancer.

The chain couples TRBV11-2 to TRBJ2-1; the match to TRBD2 covers 10 bases. CDR1 and CDR2 (germline): SGHAT, FQNNGV. V dropped 5 bases and J dropped 4; count of bases not matched to a gene: 5. The CDR3 loop spans 15 amino acids. The CDR3 region has the DNA TGTGCCAGCAGCCCGCCACTAGCGGGATACAATGAGCAGTTCTTC. Its protein product is CASSPPLAGYNEQFF.

The chain is built from TRBV7-8 and TRBJ2-3; D unclear. The CDR3 extends over 14 amino acids. The germline gives CDR1 SGHVS, CDR2 FQNEAQ. Trimming pared 5 bases from V and 1 base from J, leaving 10 bases between. The CDR3 DNA follows: TGTGCCAGCAGCGTAGGGTGGGGCACAGATACGCAGTATTTT. This encodes CASSVGWGTDTQYF.

This chain connects TRBV5-3 to TRBJ2-7; no firm D call. TRBV5-3 qualifies as an ORF whose function is uncertain. The CDR3 runs 14 residues. Trimming cost V 3 bases and J 2 bases, with 12 bases left between them. In DNA, the CDR3 is TGTGCCAGAAGCTCGCCGGGTAGGGCCTACGAGCAGTACTTC. It yields the protein CARSSPGRAYEQYF.

V usage is TRBV23-1 and J usage is TRBJ2-3; unclear D gene. TRBV23-1 is an open reading frame whose function is uncertain. Trimming took 1 base from V and 0 from J, leaving 5 bases between them. This CDR3 has 14 residues. CDR3 sequence (DNA): TGCGCCAGCAGTCAATTACATAGCACAGATACGCAGTATTTT. Protein: CASSQLHSTDTQYF.

A few counts support this clone. This rearrangement joins TRBV6-5 to TRBJ1-5, with D unresolved. CDR3 length equals 13 residues. CDR1 is MNHEY, CDR2 SVGAGI, per germline. With 0 bases removed from V and 6 bases from J, the gap between germline ends came to 6 bases. CDR3 in amino acids: CASSYSRSQPQHF. CDR3 nucleotide sequence: TGTGCCAGCAGTTACTCGAGGAGTCAGCCCCAGCATTTT.

The V gene is TRBV9, the J gene TRBJ2-3; the match to TRBD2 covers 8 bases. The ends lost 0 bases at V and 8 bases at J; junction bases unmatched: 11. The CDR3 runs 16 residues. Germline V gene lookup returns CDR1 SGDLS and CDR2 YYNGEE. CDR3 coding DNA: TGTGCCAGCAGCGTAGAGGACGGGAGGGCCTTTGGTACGCAGTATTTT. Its protein product is CASSVEDGRAFGTQYF.

V usage is TRBV4-2 and J usage is TRBJ1-6; D possibly corresponds to TRBD1 (5 bases). Germline CDR1 is LGHNA and CDR2 is YNFKEQ. Trimming took off 0 bases at V and 7 bases at J, with 16 bases between the two ends. This CDR3 is 17 amino acids long. The CDR3 reads CASSQEPLKGRNSPLHF. The CDR3 DNA reads TGTGCCAGCAGCCAAGAACCACTCAAGGGGAGGAATTCACCCCTCCACTTT.

The chain employs TRBV19 and TRBJ1-5; D is perhaps TRBD1 (5 bases). The germline CDR1 and CDR2 sequences are LNHDA and SQIVND (reference sequence). V lost 2 bases to trimming and J lost 7 bases, with 21 bases between them. The CDR3 sequence is 17 residues long. CDR3 coding DNA: TGTGCCAGTAGTATAAGGCCGGGTAGGGGCAAAGGCCAGCCCCAGCATTTT. Residues: CASSIRPGRGKGQPQHF.

J is TRBJ2-7 and V is TRBV7-2; D is ambiguous. Trimming shortened V by 3 bases and J by 1 base, and 4 bases separated the two germline ends. Germline V lookup: CDR1 SGHTA, CDR2 FQGNSA. The CDR3 extends over 12 amino acids. CDR3: CASSFKSYEQYF. CDR3 DNA sequence: TGTGCCAGCAGCTTCAAATCCTACGAGCAGTACTTC.

The gene calls are TRBV7-2 and TRBJ2-5; D gene ambiguous. CDR1 is SGHTA and CDR2 is FQGNSA in the germline V gene. The length of the CDR3 is 12 residues. V was pared by 2 bases and J by 5 bases, with 6 bases between. In DNA form, the CDR3 reads TGTGCCAGCAGCTTAATTAGTGAGACCCAGTACTTC. This translates into CASSLISETQYF.

The V call is TRBV14, the J call TRBJ2-7, with D possibly matching TRBD1 (6 bases). The CDR3 covers 15 residues. Trimming took off 0 bases at V and 4 bases at J, with 13 bases between the two ends. Germline V CDR1 and CDR2: SGHDN, FVKESK. As DNA, the CDR3 is TGTGCCAGCAGCCAAGACGGTGGCAGGGGATACGAGCAGTACTTC. Its translation is CASSQDGGRGYEQYF.

The CDR3 loop reads CASSYSSDNEQFF. CDR3 DNA sequence: TGTGCCAGCAGTTACTCTTCCGACAATGAGCAGTTCTTC. The chain employs TRBV6-5 and TRBJ2-1, with D uncertain. The V end was cut by 0 bases, the J end by 5 bases, with 5 bases between. The CDR3 has 13 amino acids. CDR1 and CDR2 (germline): MNHEY, SVGAGI.

The chain joins TRBV5-1 to TRBJ1-2, with 8 bases lining up with TRBD1. With 3 bases clipped from V and 10 bases from J, the junction kept 14 bases outside the gene matches. Germline values: CDR1 SGHRS, CDR2 YFSETQ. The CDR3 length is 15 residues. This CDR3 is CASSSAWQGANSYTF. The CDR3 coding sequence is TGCGCCAGCAGCTCCGCTTGGCAGGGGGCAAATTCCTACACCTTC.

V and J are TRBV6-5 and TRBJ2-7; the D gene is possibly TRBD1 (6 bases). The CDR3 extends over 14 amino acids. CDR1 is MNHEY, CDR2 SVGAGI, per germline. Trimming pared 6 bases from V and 3 bases from J, leaving 15 bases between. Here the CDR3 DNA reads TGTGCCAGCAGCCGGACAGAACTCTTCTACGAGCAGTACTTC. Translating it yields CASSRTELFYEQYF.